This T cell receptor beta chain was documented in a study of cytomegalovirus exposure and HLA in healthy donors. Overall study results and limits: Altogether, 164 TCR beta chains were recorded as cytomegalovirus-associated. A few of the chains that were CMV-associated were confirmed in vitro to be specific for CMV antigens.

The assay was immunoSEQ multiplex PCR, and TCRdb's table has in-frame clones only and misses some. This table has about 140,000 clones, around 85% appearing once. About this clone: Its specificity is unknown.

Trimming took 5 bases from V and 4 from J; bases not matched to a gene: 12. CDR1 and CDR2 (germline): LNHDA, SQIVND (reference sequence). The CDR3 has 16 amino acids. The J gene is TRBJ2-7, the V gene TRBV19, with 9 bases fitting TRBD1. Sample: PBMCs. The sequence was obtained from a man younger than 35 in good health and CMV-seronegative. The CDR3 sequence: CASSGYPGQGSYEQYF. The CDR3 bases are TGTGCCAGTAGTGGATATCCGGGACAGGGATCGTACGAGCAGTACTTC.